Below, 7 T cell receptor beta chains from the same sample are listed, as sequenced in a study of post-analysis software for immune sequencing data. Antigens of these TCRs are unknown. Findings and limits, study-wide: Four or five TRBV segments were more frequent in patients than controls; TRBV5-6, TRBV5-1 and TRBV20-1 belonged to this group.

Each TCR beta cDNA library carried unique molecular identifiers. From the PCR reads, TCRdb called clonotypes with MiXCR, one entry per CDR3 protein. The sample shows approximately 570,000 distinct CDR3 sequences, around 47% of them seen only once. Sequencing input: blood. The receptors come from a girl between 5 and 17 years old with multiple sclerosis.

The rearrangement joins TRBV7-2 to TRBJ1-1; 7 bases align to TRBD1. The trim removed 4 bases at V and 6 bases at J, leaving 8 bases unmatched. The CDR3 totals 14 residues. Germline V lookup: CDR1 SGHTA, CDR2 FQGNSA. The CDR3 spells CASSSRGYGAEAFF. In DNA form, the CDR3 reads TGTGCCAGCAGCTCCAGGGGGTACGGAGCTGAAGCTTTCTTT.

The chain is built from TRBV27 and TRBJ2-1; 12 bases are a match to TRBD2. The CDR3 contains 15 residues. J lost 4 bases, V lost 6 bases, and 4 bases had no gene match. Germline assignment: CDR1 MNHEY and CDR2 SMNVEV (reference sequence). CDR3 in DNA: TGTGCCAGCAGAATCGGACTAGCGGGATACAATGAGCAGTTCTTC. Protein sequence: CASRIGLAGYNEQFF.

This clonotype was seen only once. The chain combines TRBV10-3 with TRBJ1-4; D remains ambiguous. Germline V gene lookup returns CDR1 ENHRY and CDR2 SYGVKD. This CDR3 comprises 14 residues. V was pared by 3 bases and J by 6 bases, with 11 bases between. CDR3 in DNA: TGTGCCATCAGTGATGCCCCCCTCGATGAAAAACTGTTTTTT. It yields the protein CAISDAPLDEKLFF.

The genes are TRBV20-1 and TRBJ2-7; 10 bases are a match to TRBD1. The V gene end was trimmed by 5 bases and the J gene end by 2 bases; junction bases not matched to a gene: 6. There are 14 residues in the CDR3. Germline CDR1 reads DFQATT; CDR2 reads SNEGSKA (reference sequence). CDR3 sequence reads: CSAHDRGRPYEQYF. In DNA, the CDR3 is TGCAGTGCTCATGACAGGGGGCGGCCCTACGAGCAGTACTTC.

This clonotype was picked up a small number of times. The V gene is TRBV7-2, the J gene TRBJ1-1; tentative D call: TRBD1 (6 bases). The CDR3 is 13 residues long. The ends were cut back, 1 base at V and 3 bases at J, with 6 bases in the middle. Germline values: CDR1 SGHTA, CDR2 FQGNSA. CDR3 in DNA: TGTGCCAGCAGCTTAGGGACAGACACTGAAGCTTTCTTT. Protein: CASSLGTDTEAFF.

J is TRBJ1-4 and V is TRBV4-2; 8 positions match TRBD1. The CDR3 contains 17 residues. The junction had 8 bases not matched to a gene; V was cut back by 0 bases and J by 5 bases. The germline gives CDR1 LGHNA, CDR2 YNFKEQ. The chain's CDR3 is CASSQDPGQGVNEKLFF. The CDR3 DNA follows: TGTGCCAGCAGCCAAGATCCCGGACAGGGAGTCAATGAAAAACTGTTTTTT.

The rearrangement uses TRBV12-3 or TRBV12-4 and TRBJ2-3; TRBD2 aligns across 12 bases. The CDR3 is 16 amino acids. V dropped 5 bases and J dropped 4; count of bases not matched to a gene: 7. CDR3 nucleotide sequence: TGTGCCAGCAGTGCCGCTAGCGGGGGGGCCCCAGATACGCAGTATTTT. This sequence encodes CASSAASGGAPDTQYF.